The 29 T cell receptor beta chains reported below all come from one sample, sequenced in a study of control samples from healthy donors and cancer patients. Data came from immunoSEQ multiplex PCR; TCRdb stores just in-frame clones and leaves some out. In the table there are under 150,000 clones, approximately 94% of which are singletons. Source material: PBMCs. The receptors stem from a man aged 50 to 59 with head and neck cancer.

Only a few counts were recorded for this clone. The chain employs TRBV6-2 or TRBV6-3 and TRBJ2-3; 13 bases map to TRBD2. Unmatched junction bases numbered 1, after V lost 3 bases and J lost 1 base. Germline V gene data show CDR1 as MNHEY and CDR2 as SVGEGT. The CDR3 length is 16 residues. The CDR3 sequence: CASSYTSGGGTDTQYF. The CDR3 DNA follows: TGTGCCAGCAGTTATACTAGCGGGGGGGGCACAGATACGCAGTATTTT.

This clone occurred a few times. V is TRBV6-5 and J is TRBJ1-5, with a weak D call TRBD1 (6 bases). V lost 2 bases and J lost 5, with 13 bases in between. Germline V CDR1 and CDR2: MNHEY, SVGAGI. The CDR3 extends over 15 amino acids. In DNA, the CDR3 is TGTGCCAGCAGTTACACCGCAGGGGAGGATCAGCCCCAGCATTTT. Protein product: CASSYTAGEDQPQHF.

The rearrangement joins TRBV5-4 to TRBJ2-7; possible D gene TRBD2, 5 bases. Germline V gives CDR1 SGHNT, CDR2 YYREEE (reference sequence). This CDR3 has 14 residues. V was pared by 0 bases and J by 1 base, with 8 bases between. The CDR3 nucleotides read TGTGCCAGCAGCTTGGGAGCGGCATCCTACGAGCAGTACTTC. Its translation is CASSLGAASYEQYF.

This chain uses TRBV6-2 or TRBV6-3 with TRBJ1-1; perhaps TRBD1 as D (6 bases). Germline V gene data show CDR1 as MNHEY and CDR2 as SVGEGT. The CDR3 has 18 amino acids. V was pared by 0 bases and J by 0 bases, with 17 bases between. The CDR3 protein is CASSYSETGRWLNTEAFF. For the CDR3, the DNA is TGTGCCAGCAGTTACTCCGAGACAGGAAGATGGTTGAACACTGAAGCTTTCTTT.

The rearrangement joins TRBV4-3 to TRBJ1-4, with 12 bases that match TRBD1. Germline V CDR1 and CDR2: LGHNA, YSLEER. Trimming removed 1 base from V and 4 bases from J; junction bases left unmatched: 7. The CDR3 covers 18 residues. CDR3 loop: CASSQVPGQGALNEKLFF. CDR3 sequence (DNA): TGCGCCAGCAGCCAAGTACCGGGACAGGGGGCCCTTAATGAAAAACTGTTTTTT.

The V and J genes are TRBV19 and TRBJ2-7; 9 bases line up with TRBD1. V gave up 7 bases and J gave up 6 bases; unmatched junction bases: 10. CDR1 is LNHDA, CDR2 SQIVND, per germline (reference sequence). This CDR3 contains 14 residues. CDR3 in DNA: TGTGCCAGTATGTCGGACAGGGGAATGGGCGAGCAGTACTTC. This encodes CASMSDRGMGEQYF.

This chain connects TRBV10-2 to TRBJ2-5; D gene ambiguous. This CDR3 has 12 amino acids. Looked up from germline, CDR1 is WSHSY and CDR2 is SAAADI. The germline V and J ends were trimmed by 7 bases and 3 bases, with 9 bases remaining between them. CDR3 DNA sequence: TGCGCCAGCAAACGAAGGGAAGAGACCCAGTACTTC. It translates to CASKRREETQYF.

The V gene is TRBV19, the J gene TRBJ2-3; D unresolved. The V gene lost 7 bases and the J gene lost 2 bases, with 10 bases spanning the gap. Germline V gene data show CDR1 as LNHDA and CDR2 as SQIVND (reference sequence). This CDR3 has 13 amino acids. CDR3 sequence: CASNVGNTDTQYF. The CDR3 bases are TGTGCCAGTAATGTGGGGAACACAGATACGCAGTATTTT.

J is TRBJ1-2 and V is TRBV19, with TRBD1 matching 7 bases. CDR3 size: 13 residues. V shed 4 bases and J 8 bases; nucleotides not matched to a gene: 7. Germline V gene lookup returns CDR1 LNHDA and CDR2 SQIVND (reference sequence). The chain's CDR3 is CASSRETGRGYTF. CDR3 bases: TGTGCCAGTAGTAGGGAGACAGGGCGCGGCTACACCTTC.

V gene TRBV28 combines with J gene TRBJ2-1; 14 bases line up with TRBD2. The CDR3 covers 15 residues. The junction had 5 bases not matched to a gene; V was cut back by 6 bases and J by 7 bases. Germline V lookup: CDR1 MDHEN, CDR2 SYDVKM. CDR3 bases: TGTGCCAGCAGGAAAGGGACTAGCGGGGGTAATGAGCAGTTCTTC. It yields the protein CASRKGTSGGNEQFF.

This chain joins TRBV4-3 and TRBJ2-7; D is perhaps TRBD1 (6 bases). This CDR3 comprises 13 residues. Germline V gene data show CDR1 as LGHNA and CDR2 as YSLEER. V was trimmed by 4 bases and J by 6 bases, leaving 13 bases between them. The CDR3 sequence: CASSRDRMAEQYF. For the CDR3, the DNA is TGCGCCAGCAGCCGAGACAGGATGGCCGAGCAGTACTTC.

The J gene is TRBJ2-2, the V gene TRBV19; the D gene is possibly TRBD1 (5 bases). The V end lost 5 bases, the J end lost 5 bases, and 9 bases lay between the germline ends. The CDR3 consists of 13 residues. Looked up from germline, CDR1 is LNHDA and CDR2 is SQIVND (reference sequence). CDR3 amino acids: CASSLGVTGELFF. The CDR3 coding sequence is TGTGCCAGTAGTCTAGGGGTTACCGGGGAGCTGTTTTTT.

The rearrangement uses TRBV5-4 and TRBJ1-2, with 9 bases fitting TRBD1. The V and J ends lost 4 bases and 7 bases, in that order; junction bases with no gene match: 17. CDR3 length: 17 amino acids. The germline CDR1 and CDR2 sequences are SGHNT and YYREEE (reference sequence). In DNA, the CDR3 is TGTGCCAGCAGCACCGACAGGACAGGGGCCAGAAGGGGTGGCTACACCTTC. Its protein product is CASSTDRTGARRGGYTF.

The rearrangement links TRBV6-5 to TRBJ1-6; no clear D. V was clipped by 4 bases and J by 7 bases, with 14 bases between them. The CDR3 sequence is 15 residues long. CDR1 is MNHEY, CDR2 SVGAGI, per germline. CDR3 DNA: TGTGCCAGCAGTTCCATAAGCCTTTGGAATTCACCCCTCCACTTT. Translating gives CASSSISLWNSPLHF.

The DNA for the CDR3 is TGTGCCAGCAGCTTAGGGGACTCCTACGAGCAGTACTTC. Translated: CASSLGDSYEQYF. The chain carries TRBV11-3 and TRBJ2-7; no clear D. Germline loops: CDR1 SGHNT, CDR2 YENEEA. V was trimmed by 1 base and J by 0 bases, leaving 4 bases between them. The CDR3 spans 13 residues. The entire variable domain, with the rest obtained from reference TRBV11-3 and TRBJ2-7, is as follows: EAGVVQSPRYKIIEKKQPVAFWCNPISGHNTLYWYLQNLGQGPELLIRYENEEAVDDSQLPKDRFSAERLKGVDSTLKIQPAELGDSAVYLCASSLGDSYEQYFGPGTRLTVT.

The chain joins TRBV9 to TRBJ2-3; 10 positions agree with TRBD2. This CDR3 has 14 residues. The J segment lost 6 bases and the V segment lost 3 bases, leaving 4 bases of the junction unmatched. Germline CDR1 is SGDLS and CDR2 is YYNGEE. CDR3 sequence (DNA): TGTGCCAGCAGCGGGGGACTAGCGAGGGATACGCAGTATTTT. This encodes CASSGGLARDTQYF. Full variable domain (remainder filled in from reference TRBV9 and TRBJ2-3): DSGVTQTPKHLITATGQRVTLRCSPRSGDLSVYWYQQSLDQGLQFLIQYYNGEERAKGNILERFSAQQFPDLHSELNLSSLELGDSALYFCASSGGLARDTQYFGPGTRLTVL.

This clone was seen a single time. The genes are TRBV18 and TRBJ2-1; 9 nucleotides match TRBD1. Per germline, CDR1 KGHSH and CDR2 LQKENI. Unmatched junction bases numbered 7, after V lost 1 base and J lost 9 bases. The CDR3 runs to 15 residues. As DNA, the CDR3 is TGTGCCAGCTCACCACAAGGGACAGGGATCCGTGAGCAGTTCTTC. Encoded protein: CASSPQGTGIREQFF.

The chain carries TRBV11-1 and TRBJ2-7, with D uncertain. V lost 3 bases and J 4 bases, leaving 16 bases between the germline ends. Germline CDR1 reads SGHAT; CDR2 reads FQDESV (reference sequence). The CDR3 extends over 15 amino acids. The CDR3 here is CASSFGWIGPYEQYF. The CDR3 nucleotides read TGTGCCAGCAGCTTTGGTTGGATAGGGCCTTACGAGCAGTACTTC.

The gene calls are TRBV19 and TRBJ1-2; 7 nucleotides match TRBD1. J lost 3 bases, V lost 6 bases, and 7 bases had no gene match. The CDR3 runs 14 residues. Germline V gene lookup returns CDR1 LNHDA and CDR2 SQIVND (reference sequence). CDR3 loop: CASRAGTAYYGYTF. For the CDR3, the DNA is TGTGCCAGTAGAGCCGGGACAGCTTACTATGGCTACACCTTC.

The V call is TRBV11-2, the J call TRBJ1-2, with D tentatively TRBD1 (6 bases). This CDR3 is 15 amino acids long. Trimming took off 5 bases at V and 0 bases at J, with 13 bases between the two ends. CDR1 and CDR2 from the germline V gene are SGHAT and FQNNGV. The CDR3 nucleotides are TGTGCCAGCAGCAAGGACAGTTCAGCTAACTATGGCTACACCTTC. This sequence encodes CASSKDSSANYGYTF.

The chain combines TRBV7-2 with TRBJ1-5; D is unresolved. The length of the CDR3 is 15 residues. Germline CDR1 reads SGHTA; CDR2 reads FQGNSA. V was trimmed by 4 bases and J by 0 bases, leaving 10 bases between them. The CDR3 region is CASSSDGLSNQPQHF. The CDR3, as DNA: TGTGCCAGCAGCTCGGACGGTCTTAGCAATCAGCCCCAGCATTTT.

The CDR3 nucleotides are TGTGCCAGCAGTTTCAGTCGCAGTCAGCCCCAGCATTTT. This codes for CASSFSRSQPQHF. This rearrangement joins TRBV6-2 or TRBV6-3 to TRBJ1-5; D gene uncertain. The CDR3 has 13 residues. V was cut by 4 bases and J by 6 bases, with 10 bases left in between. Per the germline V gene, CDR1 is MNHEY and CDR2 is SVGEGT.

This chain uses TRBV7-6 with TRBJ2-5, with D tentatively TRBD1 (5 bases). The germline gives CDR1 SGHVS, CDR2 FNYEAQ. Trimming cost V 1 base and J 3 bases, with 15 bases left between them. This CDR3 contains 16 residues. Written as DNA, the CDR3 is TGTGCCAGCAGCTTAGTTCCAGGGATGGTAGAAGAGACCCAGTACTTC. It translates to CASSLVPGMVEETQYF.

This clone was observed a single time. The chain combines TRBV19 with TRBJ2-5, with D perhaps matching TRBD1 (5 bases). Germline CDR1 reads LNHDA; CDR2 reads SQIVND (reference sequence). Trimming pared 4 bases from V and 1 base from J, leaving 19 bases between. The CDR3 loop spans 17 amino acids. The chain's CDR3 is CASSKDGRLGLQETQYF. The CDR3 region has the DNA TGTGCCAGTAGTAAAGACGGCAGATTGGGGCTCCAAGAGACCCAGTACTTC.

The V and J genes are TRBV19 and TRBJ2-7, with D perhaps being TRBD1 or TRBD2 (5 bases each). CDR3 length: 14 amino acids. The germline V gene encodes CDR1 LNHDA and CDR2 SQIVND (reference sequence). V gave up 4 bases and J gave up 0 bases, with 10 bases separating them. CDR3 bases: TGTGCCAGTAGTAGGGACCTCCACTCCTACGAGCAGTACTTC. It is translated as CASSRDLHSYEQYF.

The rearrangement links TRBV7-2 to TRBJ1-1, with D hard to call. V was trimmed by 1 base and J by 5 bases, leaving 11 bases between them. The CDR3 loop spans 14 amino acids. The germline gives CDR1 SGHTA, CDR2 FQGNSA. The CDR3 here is CASSLVVRETEAFF. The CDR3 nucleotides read TGTGCCAGCAGCTTAGTAGTTCGGGAGACTGAAGCTTTCTTT.

This CDR3 reads CASSSVPFPRKLFF. DNA of the CDR3: TGTGCCAGCAGTTCCGTACCCTTTCCGAGGAAACTGTTTTTT. The V gene is TRBV6-6, the J gene TRBJ1-4; no clear D gene. The length of the CDR3 is 14 residues. The ends were cut back, 4 bases at V and 11 bases at J, with 17 bases in the middle. Per germline, CDR1 MNHNY and CDR2 SVGAGI (reference sequence).

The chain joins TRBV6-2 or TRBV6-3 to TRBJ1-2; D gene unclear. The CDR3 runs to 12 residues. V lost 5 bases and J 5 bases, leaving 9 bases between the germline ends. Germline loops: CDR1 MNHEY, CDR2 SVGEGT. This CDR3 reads CASSQRVYGYTF. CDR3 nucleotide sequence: TGTGCCAGCAGTCAAAGAGTGTATGGCTACACCTTC.

The chain's CDR3 is CATSSHIQDEETQYF. CDR3 coding DNA: TGTGCCACCAGCAGCCATATTCAGGATGAGGAGACCCAGTACTTC. The chain is built from TRBV15 and TRBJ2-5; D call uncertain. The CDR3 is made up of 15 amino acids. V dropped 3 bases and J dropped 5 bases, with 16 bases sitting between them. Germline assignment: CDR1 LNHNV and CDR2 YYDKDF (reference sequence).